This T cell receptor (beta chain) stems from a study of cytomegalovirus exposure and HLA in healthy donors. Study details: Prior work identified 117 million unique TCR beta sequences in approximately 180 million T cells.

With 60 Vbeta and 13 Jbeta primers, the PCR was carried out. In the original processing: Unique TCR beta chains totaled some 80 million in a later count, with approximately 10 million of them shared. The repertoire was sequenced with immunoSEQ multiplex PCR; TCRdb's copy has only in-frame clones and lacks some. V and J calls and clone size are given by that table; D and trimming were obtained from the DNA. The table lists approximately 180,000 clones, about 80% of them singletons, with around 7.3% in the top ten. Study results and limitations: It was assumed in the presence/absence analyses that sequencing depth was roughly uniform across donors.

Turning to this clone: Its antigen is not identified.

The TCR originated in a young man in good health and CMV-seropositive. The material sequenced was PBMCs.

CDR3 in DNA: TGTGCCAGCAGTGAAACTAGCGGGGGAGTATACAATGAGCAGTTCTTC. Protein product: CASSETSGGVYNEQFF. The V and J genes are TRBV2 and TRBJ2-1, with 11 bases that match TRBD2. The CDR3 runs to 16 residues. V gave up 2 bases and J gave up 4 bases; unmatched junction bases: 4. The germline V gene has CDR1 SNHLY and CDR2 FYNNEI.